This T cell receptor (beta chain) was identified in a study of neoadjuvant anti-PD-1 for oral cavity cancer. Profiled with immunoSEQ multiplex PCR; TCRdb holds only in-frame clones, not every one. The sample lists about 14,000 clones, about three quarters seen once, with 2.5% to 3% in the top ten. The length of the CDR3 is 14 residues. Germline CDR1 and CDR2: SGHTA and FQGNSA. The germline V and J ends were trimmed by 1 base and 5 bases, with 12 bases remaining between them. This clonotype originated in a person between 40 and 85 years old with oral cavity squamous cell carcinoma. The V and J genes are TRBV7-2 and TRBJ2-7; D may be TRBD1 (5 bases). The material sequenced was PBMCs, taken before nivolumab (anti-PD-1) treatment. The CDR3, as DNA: TGTGCCAGCAGCTTAGTCAGGGTGATAAACGAGCAGTACTTC. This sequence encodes CASSLVRVINEQYF.